These T cell receptor beta chains were read from a single sample in a study of blood T cell repertoires in COVID-19. Clones were sequenced by immunoSEQ multiplex PCR, and TCRdb holds only the in-frame ones, with some missing. The top ten hold approximately 15% of the sample, which has 200,000 to 250,000 clones, around four fifths seen once. Sequenced material: PBMCs or T cells enriched from blood (not recorded which). The receptors shown here come from a middle-aged man who had recovered from COVID-19. Each CDR3 is given with its conserved first and last residue.

J gene	V gene	CDR3 protein
TRBJ2-7	TRBV5-1	CASSLGGVGAYEQYF
TRBJ1-6	TRBV13	CASSLKRGAAPLHF
TRBJ2-5	TRBV18	CASSPLAPRTYQETQYF
TRBJ2-3	TRBV7-3	CASSFSGGQPPTDTQYF
TRBJ1-5	TRBV6-2/TRBV6-3	CASSYSFGQGFDQPQHF
TRBJ2-3	TRBV7-8	CASSLAEAGGPADTQYF
TRBJ1-1	TRBV5-4	CASSLAGYEAFF
TRBJ1-1	TRBV5-6	CASSPGLRNTEAFF
TRBJ2-1	TRBV18	CASSLSSQGGDEQFF
TRBJ1-4	TRBV7-6	CASSKARDREREKLFF
TRBJ1-2	TRBV9	CASSAGNGNYGYTF
TRBJ2-7	TRBV6-5	CASSPSRGHEQYF
TRBJ1-1	TRBV18	CASSATRGTEAFF
TRBJ1-6	TRBV25-1	CASRGQPRVNSPLHF
TRBJ1-4	TRBV20-1	CSASPQGWREKLFF
TRBJ1-5	TRBV28	CASSFKGPGQPQHF
TRBJ1-2	TRBV19	CASTRGSNYGYTF
TRBJ2-3	TRBV2	CASFQVEAPDTQYF